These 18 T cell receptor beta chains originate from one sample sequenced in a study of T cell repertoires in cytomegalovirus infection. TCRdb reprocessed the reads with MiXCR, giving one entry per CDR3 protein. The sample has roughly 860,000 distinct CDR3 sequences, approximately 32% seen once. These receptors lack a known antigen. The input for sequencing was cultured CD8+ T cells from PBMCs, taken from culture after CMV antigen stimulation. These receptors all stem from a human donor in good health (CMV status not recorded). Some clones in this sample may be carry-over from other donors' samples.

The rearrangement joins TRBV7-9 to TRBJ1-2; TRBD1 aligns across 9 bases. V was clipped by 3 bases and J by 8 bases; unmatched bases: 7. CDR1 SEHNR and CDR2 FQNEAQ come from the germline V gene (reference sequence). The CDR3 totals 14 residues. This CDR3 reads CASSFAGTGSGYTF. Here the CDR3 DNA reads TGTGCCAGCAGCTTCGCCGGGACAGGGAGCGGCTACACCTTC.

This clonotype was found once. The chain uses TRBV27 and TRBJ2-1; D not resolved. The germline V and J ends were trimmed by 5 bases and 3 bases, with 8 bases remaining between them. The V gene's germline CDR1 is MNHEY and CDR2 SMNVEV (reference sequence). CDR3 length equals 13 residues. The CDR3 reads CASSTLGYNEQFF. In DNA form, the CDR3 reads TGTGCCAGCAGTACCTTAGGCTACAATGAGCAGTTCTTC.

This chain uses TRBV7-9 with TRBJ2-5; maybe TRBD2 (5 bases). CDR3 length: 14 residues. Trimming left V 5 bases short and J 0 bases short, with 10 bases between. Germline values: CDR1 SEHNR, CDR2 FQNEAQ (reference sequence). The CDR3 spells CASSLSRDQETQYF. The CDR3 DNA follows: TGTGCCAGCAGCCTATCGAGGGACCAAGAGACCCAGTACTTC.

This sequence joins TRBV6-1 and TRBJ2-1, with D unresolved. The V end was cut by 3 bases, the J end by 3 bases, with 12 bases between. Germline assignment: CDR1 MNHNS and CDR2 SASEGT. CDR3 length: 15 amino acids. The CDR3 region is CASSEVVEDYNEQFF. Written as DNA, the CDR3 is TGTGCCAGCAGTGAGGTAGTAGAAGACTACAATGAGCAGTTCTTC.

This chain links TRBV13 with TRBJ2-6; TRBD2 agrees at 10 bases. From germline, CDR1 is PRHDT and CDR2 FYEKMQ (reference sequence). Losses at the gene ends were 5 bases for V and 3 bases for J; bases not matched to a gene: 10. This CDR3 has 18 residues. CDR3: CASSPAGGLIGGANVLTF. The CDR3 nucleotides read TGTGCCAGCAGCCCAGCGGGGGGGCTGATCGGTGGGGCCAACGTCCTGACTTTC. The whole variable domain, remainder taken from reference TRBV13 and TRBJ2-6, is AAGVIQSPRHLIKEKRETATLKCYPIPRHDTVYWYQQGPGQDPQFLISFYEKMQSDKGSIPDRFSAQQFSDYHSELNMSSLELGDSALYFCASSPAGGLIGGANVLTFGAGSRLTVL.

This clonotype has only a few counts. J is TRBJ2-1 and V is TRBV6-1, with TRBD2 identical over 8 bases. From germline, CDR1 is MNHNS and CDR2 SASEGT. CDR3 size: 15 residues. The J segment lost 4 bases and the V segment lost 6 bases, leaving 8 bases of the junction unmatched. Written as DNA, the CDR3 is TGTGCCAGCAGCGGTACCGGGGGGGCTTACAATGAGCAGTTCTTC. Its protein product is CASSGTGGAYNEQFF.

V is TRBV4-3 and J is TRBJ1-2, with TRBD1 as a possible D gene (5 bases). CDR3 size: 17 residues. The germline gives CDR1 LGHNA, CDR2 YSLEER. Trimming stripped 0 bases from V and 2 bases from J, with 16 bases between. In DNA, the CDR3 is TGCGCCAGCAGCCAAGATCGGGCAGGGATGGGGAACTATGGCTACACCTTC. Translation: CASSQDRAGMGNYGYTF.

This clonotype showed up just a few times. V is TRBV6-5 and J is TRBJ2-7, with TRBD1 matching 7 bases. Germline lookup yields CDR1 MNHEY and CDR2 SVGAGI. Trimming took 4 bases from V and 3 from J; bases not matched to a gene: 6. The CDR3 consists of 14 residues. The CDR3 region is CASSWDSKYYEQYF. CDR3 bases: TGTGCCAGCAGTTGGGACAGTAAATACTACGAGCAGTACTTC.

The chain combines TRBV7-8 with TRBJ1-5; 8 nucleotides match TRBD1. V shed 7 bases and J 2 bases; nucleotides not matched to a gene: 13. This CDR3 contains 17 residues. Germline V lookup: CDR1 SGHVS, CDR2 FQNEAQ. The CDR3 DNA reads TGTGCCAGCACGGCGGACAGGGCCTTAGGGCGCAATCAGCCCCAGCATTTT. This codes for CASTADRALGRNQPQHF.

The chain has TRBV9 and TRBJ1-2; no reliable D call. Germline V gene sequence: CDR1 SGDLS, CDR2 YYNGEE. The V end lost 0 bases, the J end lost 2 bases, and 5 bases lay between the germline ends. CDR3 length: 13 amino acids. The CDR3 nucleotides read TGTGCCAGCAGCGTAGTAGGGAACTATGGCTACACCTTC. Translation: CASSVVGNYGYTF.

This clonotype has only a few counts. CDR3 DNA: TGTGCCAGCAGCTATACAGGGGCTGCTGAAAAACTGTTTTTT. It codes for CASSYTGAAEKLFF. The gene calls are TRBV7-9 and TRBJ1-4; TRBD1 agrees at 7 bases. Germline CDR1 SEHNR, CDR2 FQNEAQ (reference sequence). Trimming removed 4 bases from V and 7 bases from J; junction bases left unmatched: 6. The CDR3 length is 14 residues.

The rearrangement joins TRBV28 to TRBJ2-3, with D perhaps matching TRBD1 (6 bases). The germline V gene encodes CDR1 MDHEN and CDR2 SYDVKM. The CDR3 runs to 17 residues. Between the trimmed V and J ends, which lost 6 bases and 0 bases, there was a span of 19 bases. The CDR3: CASSLPQGLPSTDTQYF. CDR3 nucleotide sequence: TGTGCCAGCAGCTTACCCCAGGGGCTACCTAGCACAGATACGCAGTATTTT.

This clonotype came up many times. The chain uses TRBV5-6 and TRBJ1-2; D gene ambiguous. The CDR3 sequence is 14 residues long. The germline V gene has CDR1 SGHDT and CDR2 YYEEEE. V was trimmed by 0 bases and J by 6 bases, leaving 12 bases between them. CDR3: CASSLAPVGHGYTF. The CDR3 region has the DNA TGTGCCAGCAGCTTGGCCCCGGTGGGTCATGGCTACACCTTC.

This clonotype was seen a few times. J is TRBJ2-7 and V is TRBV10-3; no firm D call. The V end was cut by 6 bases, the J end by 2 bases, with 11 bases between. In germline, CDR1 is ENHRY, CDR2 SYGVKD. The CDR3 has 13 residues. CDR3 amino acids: CAIRRQEAYEQYF. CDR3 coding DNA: TGTGCCATCAGACGGCAGGAAGCCTACGAGCAGTACTTC.

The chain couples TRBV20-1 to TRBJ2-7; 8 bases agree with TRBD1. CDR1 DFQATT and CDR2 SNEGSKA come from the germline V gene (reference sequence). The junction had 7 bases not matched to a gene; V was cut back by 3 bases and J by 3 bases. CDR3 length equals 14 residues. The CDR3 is CSARTGQGVYEQYF. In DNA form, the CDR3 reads TGCAGTGCTAGGACTGGACAGGGAGTCTACGAGCAGTACTTC.

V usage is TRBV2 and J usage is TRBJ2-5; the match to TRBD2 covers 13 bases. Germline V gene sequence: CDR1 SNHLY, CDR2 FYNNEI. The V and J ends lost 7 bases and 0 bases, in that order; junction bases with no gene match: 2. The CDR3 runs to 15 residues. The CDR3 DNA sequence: TGTGCCAGCACAGGACTAGCGGGGGACCAAGAGACCCAGTACTTC. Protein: CASTGLAGDQETQYF.

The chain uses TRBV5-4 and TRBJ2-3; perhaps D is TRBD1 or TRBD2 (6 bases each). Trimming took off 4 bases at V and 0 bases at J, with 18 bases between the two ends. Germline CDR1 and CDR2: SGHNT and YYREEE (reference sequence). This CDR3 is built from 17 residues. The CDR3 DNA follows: TGTGCCAGCAGCGCCGAGGGGGGCCATACTAGCACAGATACGCAGTATTTT. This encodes CASSAEGGHTSTDTQYF. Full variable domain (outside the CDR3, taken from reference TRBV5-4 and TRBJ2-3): ETGVTQSPTHLIKTRGQQVTLRCSSQSGHNTVSWYQQALGQGPQFIFQYYREEENGRGNFPPRFSGLQFPNYSSELNVNALELDDSALYLCASSAEGGHTSTDTQYFGPGTRLTVL.

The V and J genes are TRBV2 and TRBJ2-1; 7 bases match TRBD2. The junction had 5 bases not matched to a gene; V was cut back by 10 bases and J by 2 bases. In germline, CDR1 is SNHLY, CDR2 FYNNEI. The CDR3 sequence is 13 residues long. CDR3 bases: TGTGCCATCCTAGCGGCGGCCTACAATGAGCAGTTCTTC. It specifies CAILAAAYNEQFF.